The 24 T cell receptor beta chains reported below all come from one sample, sequenced in a study of blood T cell repertoires in COVID-19. Clones were read by immunoSEQ multiplex PCR, and TCRdb kept only the in-frame ones, dropping some. The table has about 190,000 clones, over 75% seen once. Source material: peripheral blood. The receptor source for this set is an elderly woman with active or convalescent COVID-19.

This rearrangement joins TRBV19 to TRBJ1-6; D is unresolved. Germline assignment: CDR1 LNHDA and CDR2 SQIVND (reference sequence). The CDR3 extends over 14 amino acids. Trimming removed 6 bases at V and 0 bases at J, with 6 bases between. The CDR3 loop reads CASSLSSYNSPLHF. CDR3 bases: TGTGCCAGTAGCCTTAGCTCCTATAATTCACCCCTCCACTTT.

The chain is built from TRBV7-9 and TRBJ1-1, with D possibly TRBD1 on 6 matching bases. CDR3 length: 16 amino acids. V was cut by 0 bases and J by 4 bases, with 15 bases left in between. The germline V gene encodes CDR1 SEHNR and CDR2 FQNEAQ (reference sequence). CDR3 region: CASSLAGRGQGTEAFF. The CDR3 DNA sequence: TGTGCCAGCAGCTTAGCGGGGCGGGGGCAAGGCACTGAAGCTTTCTTT.

This clone appeared once. The sample carries other DNA sequences with the same CDR3. The chain employs TRBV28 and TRBJ2-7; 9 nucleotides line up with TRBD1. V dropped 6 bases and J dropped 0; count of bases not matched to a gene: 6. Germline loops: CDR1 MDHEN, CDR2 SYDVKM. This CDR3 contains 15 residues. The CDR3 nucleotides read TGTGCCAGCAGCTCACCGGGACAGGGCTCCTACGAGCAGTACTTC. It specifies CASSSPGQGSYEQYF.

The genes are TRBV2 and TRBJ2-2, with D possibly TRBD1 on 6 matching bases. Trimming removed 4 bases at V and 6 bases at J, with 15 bases between. Germline V CDR1 and CDR2: SNHLY, FYNNEI. This CDR3 is 15 amino acids long. The DNA of the CDR3 is TGTGCCAGCAGTGTTGGTCACAGGGATCCCGGGGAGCTGTTTTTT. This gives the protein CASSVGHRDPGELFF. Using reference TRBV2 and TRBJ2-2 for the parts outside the CDR3, the full variable domain is EPEVTQTPSHQVTQMGQEVILRCVPISNHLYFYWYRQILGQKVEFLVSFYNNEISEKSEIFDDQFSVERPDGSNFTLKIRSTKLEDSAMYFCASSVGHRDPGELFFGEGSRLTVL.

This clone has only a few counts. Other DNA sequences in the same sample also yield this CDR3. The rearrangement uses TRBV6-5 and TRBJ1-1, with D hard to call. V was cut by 2 bases and J by 5 bases, with 9 bases left in between. The CDR3 consists of 13 residues. Germline assignment: CDR1 MNHEY and CDR2 SVGAGI. The CDR3 nucleotides are TGTGCCAGCAGTTACACGGGTGGGACTGAAGCTTTCTTT. As protein: CASSYTGGTEAFF.

The chain carries TRBV4-3 and TRBJ2-1, with 9 bases matching TRBD1. J was trimmed by 2 bases and V by 3 bases; bases with no gene match: 8. The CDR3 consists of 17 residues. CDR1 is LGHNA and CDR2 is YSLEER in the germline V gene. The CDR3, as DNA: TGCGCCAGCAGCCAGAAGGCCGGGACAGGGACCTACAATGAGCAGTTCTTC. It is translated as CASSQKAGTGTYNEQFF.

The gene calls are TRBV24-1 and TRBJ2-3, with D perhaps TRBD1 (6 bases). The V gene's germline CDR1 is KGHDR and CDR2 SFDVKD. The CDR3 sequence is 12 residues long. V shed 10 bases and J shed 1 base, with 8 bases lying between them. The CDR3 spells CATAGGTDTQYF. CDR3 nucleotide sequence: TGTGCCACTGCAGGGGGCACAGATACGCAGTATTTT.

This chain uses TRBV28 with TRBJ1-6; maybe TRBD1 (5 bases). CDR3 length: 13 amino acids. CDR1 and CDR2 from the germline V gene are MDHEN and SYDVKM. Between the trimmed V and J ends, which lost 6 bases and 10 bases, there was a span of 13 bases. The CDR3 DNA sequence: TGTGCCAGCAGCGCAGGGATTCGATCACCCCTCCACTTT. This translates into CASSAGIRSPLHF.

The chain recombines TRBV20-1 with TRBJ1-2; D remains unclear. This CDR3 has 12 residues. The V end lost 3 bases, the J end lost 2 bases, and 7 bases lay between the germline ends. The germline V gene encodes CDR1 DFQATT and CDR2 SNEGSKA (reference sequence). The CDR3 sequence: CSASASNYGYTF. In DNA, the CDR3 is TGCAGTGCTAGTGCCTCGAACTATGGCTACACCTTC.

This clone was seen once. The chain links TRBV5-1 to TRBJ1-1, with a tentative D call TRBD1 (6 bases). Trimming took off 1 base at V and 6 bases at J, with 10 bases between the two ends. The CDR3 contains 13 residues. Germline V gene data show CDR1 as SGHRS and CDR2 as YFSETQ. The CDR3 coding sequence is TGCGCCAGCAGCTTGAACACAGGGCCTGAAGCTTTCTTT. Residues: CASSLNTGPEAFF.

This clone was detected only once. The rearrangement joins TRBV4-2 to TRBJ2-3, with 10 bases identical to TRBD2. This CDR3 is built from 15 residues. CDR1 and CDR2 (germline): LGHNA, YNFKEQ. J lost 2 bases, V lost 4 bases, and 3 bases had no gene match. This chain's CDR3 is CASSLSGGITDTQYF. The CDR3 DNA reads TGTGCCAGCAGCCTTAGCGGGGGGATCACAGATACGCAGTATTTT.

The chain is built from TRBV28 and TRBJ1-1, with 7 bases matching TRBD1. This CDR3 region has 16 residues. Germline loops: CDR1 MDHEN, CDR2 SYDVKM. J gave up 1 base and V 4 bases, and 9 bases lay outside the gene matches. CDR3 loop: CASSSIGQVRNTEAFF. CDR3 DNA: TGTGCCAGCAGTTCCATCGGACAGGTCCGGAACACTGAAGCTTTCTTT. Full variable domain (remainder filled in from reference TRBV28 and TRBJ1-1): DVKVTQSSRYLVKRTGEKVFLECVQDMDHENMFWYRQDPGLGLRLIYFSYDVKMKEKGDIPEGYSVSREKKERFSLILESASTNQTSMYLCASSSIGQVRNTEAFFGQGTRLTVV.

This clone has more than one count but fewer than ten. The chain is built from TRBV28 and TRBJ2-7; D possibly corresponds to TRBD2 (6 bases). The V end lost 5 bases, the J end lost 7 bases, and 9 bases lay between the germline ends. Germline V CDR1 and CDR2: MDHEN, SYDVKM. The CDR3 is made up of 11 amino acids. The DNA for the CDR3 is TGTGCCAGCAGTCCTAGCGTGGAGCAGTACTTC. Translation: CASSPSVEQYF.

The chain employs TRBV6-5 and TRBJ1-1; no clear D gene. There are 13 residues in the CDR3. V lost 6 bases to trimming and J lost 7 bases, with 15 bases between them. Per the germline V gene, CDR1 is MNHEY and CDR2 is SVGAGI. The CDR3 loop reads CASRPSSGGEAFF. The CDR3 DNA reads TGTGCCAGCAGACCGAGTAGCGGTGGTGAAGCTTTCTTT.

The V call is TRBV3-1 (or the pseudogene TRBV3-2), the J call TRBJ1-4; 8 positions agree with TRBD1. V shed 1 base and J 6 bases; nucleotides not matched to a gene: 4. The CDR3 spans 15 residues. Germline CDR1 is LGHDT and CDR2 is YNNKEL (reference sequence). The CDR3: CASSQGTGRDEKLFF. CDR3 nucleotides: TGTGCCAGCAGCCAAGGGACAGGGCGGGATGAAAAACTGTTTTTT.

CDR3 sequence (DNA): TGCGCCAGCAGCCACAGGGGTAATGAGCAGTTCTTC. This encodes CASSHRGNEQFF. The rearrangement links TRBV5-1 to TRBJ2-1; 7 bases fit TRBD1. The germline CDR1 and CDR2 sequences are SGHRS and YFSETQ. With 4 bases clipped from V and 7 bases from J, the junction kept 2 bases outside the gene matches. The CDR3 is made up of 12 amino acids.

This clone was seen only a few times. The CDR3 nucleotides are TGTGCCAGCAGCTTAGCAAACTATGGCTACACCTTC. Its translation is CASSLANYGYTF. This sequence joins TRBV11-2 and TRBJ1-2, with no clear D. Trimming removed 1 base at V and 2 bases at J, with 2 bases between. Germline CDR1 is SGHAT and CDR2 is FQNNGV. The CDR3 has 12 amino acids.

The rearrangement joins TRBV4-3 to TRBJ1-4; D not resolved. CDR3 length: 15 residues. CDR1 is LGHNA, CDR2 YSLEER, per germline. Trimming took 1 base from V and 0 from J, leaving 6 bases between them. The CDR3 region has the DNA TGCGCCAGCAGCCAAGCGCAGGCAACTAATGAAAAACTGTTTTTT. Protein: CASSQAQATNEKLFF.

This chain links TRBV4-3 with TRBJ2-6; D not certain. V was cut by 0 bases and J by 3 bases, with 9 bases left in between. From germline, CDR1 is LGHNA and CDR2 YSLEER. CDR3 size: 16 residues. The CDR3 DNA is TGCGCCAGCAGCCAAGATGCGAGGCTTGGGGCCAACGTCCTGACTTTC. Translation gives CASSQDARLGANVLTF.

This clone occurred once. The chain recombines TRBV6-5 with TRBJ1-3; D is uncertain. CDR3 length equals 14 residues. Germline values: CDR1 MNHEY, CDR2 SVGAGI. Trimming removed 6 bases from V and 5 bases from J, with 14 bases in between. CDR3 region: CASSPRAHRNTIYF. CDR3 nucleotides: TGTGCCAGCAGCCCCCGAGCGCATCGAAACACCATATATTTT.

This chain uses TRBV10-3 with TRBJ1-6; 7 positions agree with TRBD1. CDR3 length: 15 residues. Germline-derived CDR1 and CDR2 are ENHRY and SYGVKD. Trimming took 4 bases from V and 7 from J; bases not matched to a gene: 7. The CDR3 reads CAISGTAGGNSPLHF. The CDR3 DNA sequence: TGTGCCATCAGTGGAACGGCAGGGGGAAATTCACCCCTCCACTTT.

The chain links TRBV5-4 to TRBJ2-7, with TRBD1 matching over 7 bases. The CDR3 has 15 residues. Looked up from germline, CDR1 is SGHNT and CDR2 is YYREEE (reference sequence). The V and J ends lost 4 bases and 6 bases, in that order; junction bases with no gene match: 13. CDR3 loop: CASSKQGVRSGEQYF. CDR3 coding DNA: TGTGCCAGCAGCAAGCAGGGGGTTCGAAGCGGCGAGCAGTACTTC.

This clone has a single count. The V and J genes are TRBV14 and TRBJ2-7; no clear D. V was shortened by 1 base and J by 3 bases, with 10 bases between the two germline ends. The CDR3 spans 14 residues. Per the germline V gene, CDR1 is SGHDN and CDR2 is FVKESK. CDR3 protein: CASSQGASHYEQYF. The CDR3 nucleotides read TGTGCCAGCAGCCAAGGGGCCAGCCACTACGAGCAGTACTTC.

This sequence joins TRBV27 and TRBJ1-6; 8 nucleotides agree with TRBD1. The CDR3 spans 15 residues. CDR1 MNHEY and CDR2 SMNVEV come from the germline V gene (reference sequence). V lost 3 bases to trimming and J lost 10 bases; unmatched junction nucleotides: 8. CDR3 bases: TGTGCCAGCAGTTTTTCCACAGGGGGTGGATCACCCCTCCACTTT. Its translation is CASSFSTGGGSPLHF.